These T cell receptor beta chains were read from a single sample in a study of shared clonotypes between healthy human individuals. Assay used: immunoSEQ multiplex PCR; TCRdb lists only in-frame clones, some missing. The sample lists over a million clones; roughly 74% were seen once. Sequencing was performed on memory CD4+ T cells from PBMCs. The receptor set was obtained from a man aged 18 to 30 in good health. Some clones in this sample may be carry-over from other donors' samples. Both conserved end residues are part of each CDR3. D genes are given only for firm matches. Expanded clones get a size class; other rows say once, few or many, or leave the size out.

V gene	J gene	D gene	clone size	CDR3 DNA	CDR3 protein
TRBV28	TRBJ1-6	TRBD1	many	TGTGCCAGCAGTACTCGACAGGGCGGCAATTCACCCCTCCACTTT	CASSTRQGGNSPLHF
TRBV18	TRBJ1-5	NA	NA	TGTGCCAGCTCACCACCCGGGGCGGGTCAGCCCCAGCATTTT	CASSPPGAGQPQHF
TRBV5-1	TRBJ2-5	TRBD2	NA	TGCGCCAGCAGCTGGACGGGGGCGGGAGGACGTGAGACCCAGTACTTC	CASSWTGAGGRETQYF
TRBV2	TRBJ1-5	NA	few	TGTGCCAGCAGTAGTCTGGGGGCAGCCACCGGGAAGCATTTT	CASSSLGAATGKHF
TRBV7-2	TRBJ2-7	TRBD2	NA	TGTGCCAGCAGCGAGGGACTAGCGGGACAAGGAAAGCAGTACTTC	CASSEGLAGQGKQYF
TRBV6-1	TRBJ2-7	TRBD2	NA	TGTGCCACCTACCCGTCTAGCGGGTACTCCTACGAGCAGTACTTC	CATYPSSGYSYEQYF
TRBV11-2	TRBJ2-1	TRBD2	NA	TGTGCCAGCAGCTTGTTAAAGCGGGGTTTCTACAATGAGCAGTTCTTC	CASSLLKRGFYNEQFF
TRBV7-2	TRBJ2-5	NA	NA	TGTGCCAGCAGCTTAGGATTTGGCCAAGAGACCCAGTACTTC	CASSLGFGQETQYF
TRBV2	TRBJ2-3	NA	NA	TGTGCCAGCAGCCGCCAGGGGGATACGCAGTATTTT	CASSRQGDTQYF
TRBV6-1	TRBJ1-1	NA	NA	TGTGCCAGCAGTGTCAATAGCCCCAGAGGTGAAGCTTTCTTT	CASSVNSPRGEAFF
TRBV9	TRBJ2-5	NA	NA	TGTGCCAGCAGCTCCCGTGGGGGGTATGAGACCCAGTACTTC	CASSSRGGYETQYF
TRBV5-6	TRBJ2-2	NA	NA	TGTGCCAGCAGCCTTTCCCCAGGACGAACGAACACCGGGGAGCTGTTTTTT	CASSLSPGRTNTGELFF
TRBV7-8	TRBJ1-1	NA	NA	TGTGCCAGCAGCCCCAGGGGTCAGGCGAACACTGAAGCTTTCTTT	CASSPRGQANTEAFF
TRBV4-2	TRBJ2-2	TRBD2	NA	TGTGCCAGCAGCTCCGGACTAGCGGGGCTAAACACCGGGGAGCTGTTTTTT	CASSSGLAGLNTGELFF
TRBV5-1	TRBJ2-3	TRBD2	once	TGCGCCAGCAGCTTAAGTCTAGCGGGAGATACGCAGTATTTT	CASSLSLAGDTQYF
TRBV28	TRBJ2-3	NA	NA	TGTGCCAGCAGTTTCTTAGGAGATACGCAGTATTTT	CASSFLGDTQYF
TRBV20-1	TRBJ2-3	NA	NA	TGCAGTGCTAGAGAGTATCTAACGCAGTATTTT	CSAREYLTQYF
TRBV21-1	TRBJ1-2	NA	NA	TGTGCCAGAAAATCGGTGGACAGGGGGCGAGGCTATGGCTACACCTTC	CARKSVDRGRGYGYTF
TRBV11-2	TRBJ1-1	NA	NA	TGTGCCAGCAGCTTTTCGGGCAAGGGCACTGAAGCTTTCTTT	CASSFSGKGTEAFF
TRBV6-6	TRBJ1-4	TRBD1	NA	TGTGCCAGCAGTTACAGCAGGACAGGGGTGCAAGAAAAACTGTTTTTT	CASSYSRTGVQEKLFF
TRBV6-1	TRBJ1-1	TRBD1	NA	TGTGCCAGTTGGCCCAGGGGGCGCGGGCCTGAAGCTTTCTTT	CASWPRGRGPEAFF
TRBV18	TRBJ1-1	TRBD1	few	TGTGCCAGCTCCCAAGGACAGGGGGCGGACACTGAAGCTTTCTTT	CASSQGQGADTEAFF
TRBV28	TRBJ1-2	NA	once	TGTGCCAGCAGTTTAGAGGGACTTGGGGGCTATGGCTACACCTTC	CASSLEGLGGYGYTF
TRBV2	TRBJ2-2	NA	NA	TGTGCCAGCAGCTACAGGGCCGGGGAGCTGTTTTTT	CASSYRAGELFF
TRBV5-1	TRBJ2-5	NA	NA	TGCGCCAGCAGCTTGGCTAGCTACGAGACCCAGTACTTC	CASSLASYETQYF
TRBV7-2	TRBJ2-1	TRBD2	NA	TGTGCCAGCAGCTTAGTGGGACTAGTATTTGGTGAGCAGTTCTTC	CASSLVGLVFGEQFF
TRBV28	TRBJ1-2	NA	NA	TGTGCCAGCAGTTACCAGTATGGCTACACCTTC	CASSYQYGYTF
TRBV2	TRBJ1-1	NA	many	TGTGCCAGCGTTATAGCACAGAACACTGAAGCTTTCTTT	CASVIAQNTEAFF
TRBV6-1	TRBJ1-1	NA	NA	TGTGCCAGCAGACACGAAGGGGGGAAGAACACTGAAGCTTTCTTT	CASRHEGGKNTEAFF
TRBV5-5	TRBJ1-5	TRBD1	NA	TGTGCCAGCAGCTTCACAGGGGGGAGCAATCAGCCCCAGCATTTT	CASSFTGGSNQPQHF
TRBV11-2	TRBJ2-1	TRBD2	NA	TGTGCCAGCAGCCAGACTAGCAATTACAATGAGCAGTTCTTC	CASSQTSNYNEQFF
TRBV14	TRBJ1-1	NA	NA	TGTGCCAGCAGCCCACCCAAGGGGGGCGAAGCTTTCTTT	CASSPPKGGEAFF
TRBV18	TRBJ1-5	TRBD1	NA	TGTGCCAGCTCACCAACGGACAGGTTCAATCAGCCCCAGCATTTT	CASSPTDRFNQPQHF
TRBV14	TRBJ2-3	NA	once	TGTGCCAGCAGCCAAAAGCAGGGTTCCAGCACAGATACGCAGTATTTT	CASSQKQGSSTDTQYF
TRBV10-1	TRBJ2-5	NA	NA	TGCGCCAGCAGTGAGGATGCTAACCGTTTGGGGACCCAGTACTTC	CASSEDANRLGTQYF
TRBV19	TRBJ1-5	NA	NA	TGTGCCAGTAGTGCCCACAGGGACGCAGCTCAGCCCCAGCATTTT	CASSAHRDAAQPQHF
TRBV6-6	TRBJ1-1	NA	NA	TGTGCCAGCACCCAACAGGGCCGGATCACTGAAGCTTTCTTT	CASTQQGRITEAFF
TRBV30	TRBJ2-7	TRBD2	NA	TGTGCCTGGAGTGGTCAGGCGGGAGTTGCCTACGAGCAGTACTTC	CAWSGQAGVAYEQYF
TRBV21-1	TRBJ1-4	NA	NA	TGTGCCAGCAGCAAAGAAGAGGGGATTAATGAAAAACTGTTTTTT	CASSKEEGINEKLFF
TRBV14	TRBJ2-7	NA	NA	TGTGCCAGCAGTATCCAGGGTTTCGGCGAGCAGTACTTC	CASSIQGFGEQYF